This T cell receptor beta chain is drawn from a study of CD8 T cells in Susac syndrome. Study-level results: The study conceded that its TCR sequencing and HLA analysis involved relatively few individuals.

This clonotype was seen just once. Its antigen is still unknown. The multiple sclerosis control cohort comprised treatment-naive individuals presenting with stable or active relapsing-remitting disease. The CD8+ and CD4+ T cells were negatively isolated, with the TEMRA cells enriched by FACS. Random-hexamer reverse transcription was applied to about 0.5 to 1 ug RNA. Amplification of TCR beta CDR3 was carried out by immunoSEQ multiplex PCR, which covered 54 Vbeta and 13 Jbeta segments. MiXCR was run by TCRdb on the immunoSEQ multiplex PCR reads, yielding one entry per CDR3 protein. The sample includes 120,000 to 150,000 distinct CDR3 sequences, approximately 95% of them seen just once. Sequencing was done on a sample of CD4+ T cells from PBMCs. This receptor was taken from a human donor with multiple sclerosis.

The CDR3 spells CAWSVAAITDTQYF. The CDR3 DNA follows: TGTGCCTGGAGTGTGGCGGCTATCACAGATACGCAGTATTTT. This chain uses TRBV30 with TRBJ2-3; D gene unclear. CDR3 length: 14 residues. Deletions cut 0 bases from V and 2 bases from J, with 9 bases between. Germline V gene lookup returns CDR1 GTSNPN and CDR2 SVGIG (reference sequence).